These 8 T cell receptor beta chains were all obtained from the same sample, sequenced in a study of blood T cell repertoires in COVID-19. Assay: immunoSEQ multiplex PCR; the TCRdb copy retains only in-frame clones and omits some. The table shows 330,000 or so clones, with roughly 87% occurring only once. The sample taken for sequencing was PBMCs or T cells enriched from blood (not recorded which). The receptors come from a woman in her twenties or thirties who had recovered from COVID-19.

This clone was counted once. The genes are TRBV28 and TRBJ1-5; D is uncertain. CDR3 length: 16 residues. CDR1 MDHEN and CDR2 SYDVKM come from the germline V gene. V shed 5 bases and J shed 2 bases, with 16 bases lying between them. CDR3 sequence reads: CASSLQRLVGNQPQHF. The DNA for the CDR3 is TGTGCCAGCAGTCTTCAGAGGTTGGTGGGCAATCAGCCCCAGCATTTT.

The chain links TRBV4-2 to TRBJ2-7; TRBD2 matches at 9 bases. The length of the CDR3 is 16 residues. Looked up from germline, CDR1 is LGHNA and CDR2 is YNFKEQ. With V trimmed by 0 bases and J by 9 bases, 12 bases remained unmatched. DNA for the CDR3: TGTGCCAGCAGCCAAGATCGCGCTAGCGGGAAAGTCGTGCAGTACTTC. Protein sequence: CASSQDRASGKVVQYF.

The rearrangement links TRBV5-4 to TRBJ1-3; D unclear. CDR3 length: 15 amino acids. V was clipped by 0 bases and J by 5 bases, with 12 bases between them. Germline lookup yields CDR1 SGHNT and CDR2 YYREEE (reference sequence). CDR3: CASSLETAARNTIYF. DNA of the CDR3: TGTGCCAGCAGCTTGGAGACGGCAGCGCGAAACACCATATATTTT.

The chain recombines TRBV29-1 with TRBJ2-2, with D possibly being TRBD2 (6 bases). This CDR3 has 15 residues. Trimming left V 2 bases short and J 1 base short, with 11 bases between. The germline V gene encodes CDR1 SQVTM and CDR2 ANQGSEA. CDR3 nucleotides: TGCAGCGTTGAAAAACTAGCTATGAACACCGGGGAGCTGTTTTTT. Amino acid sequence: CSVEKLAMNTGELFF.

The chain has TRBV2 and TRBJ1-5; 7 bases align to TRBD1. V shed 6 bases, J shed 3 bases, and the junction held 5 bases outside the gene matches. Per germline, CDR1 SNHLY and CDR2 FYNNEI. CDR3 length equals 14 residues. The CDR3 sequence is CASSVGQVNQPQHF. CDR3 DNA: TGTGCCAGCAGCGTAGGACAGGTCAATCAGCCCCAGCATTTT.

V is TRBV5-1 and J is TRBJ2-1; TRBD2 agrees at 10 bases. CDR1 is SGHRS, CDR2 YFSETQ, per germline. The trim removed 0 bases at V and 6 bases at J, leaving 6 bases unmatched. CDR3 length: 16 amino acids. The CDR3 DNA is TGCGCCAGCAGCTTGGCGGGGACTAGCGATCCCAATGAGCAGTTCTTC. This gives the protein CASSLAGTSDPNEQFF.

The V call is TRBV5-1, the J call TRBJ1-2, with 8 bases matching TRBD1. Germline-derived CDR1 and CDR2 are SGHRS and YFSETQ. This CDR3 contains 15 residues. The J segment lost 0 bases and the V segment lost 1 base, leaving 2 bases of the junction unmatched. The CDR3: CASSLQQGANYGYTF. For the CDR3, the DNA is TGCGCCAGCAGCTTGCAACAGGGGGCTAACTATGGCTACACCTTC.

V gene TRBV6-6 combines with J gene TRBJ1-1; D not resolved. V shed 2 bases and J shed 4 bases, with 11 bases lying between them. The CDR3 is 14 residues long. The germline V gene encodes CDR1 MNHNY and CDR2 SVGAGI (reference sequence). CDR3 bases: TGTGCCAGCAGTTACCCCGGGGTGAGCACTGAAGCTTTCTTT. Translation: CASSYPGVSTEAFF.